The table lists the clone carrying this T cell receptor beta chain with a few counts. The antigen is undetermined. After removal of 7 bases from V and 1 base from J, the junction contained 12 bases not matched to a gene. CDR1 is SQVTM, CDR2 ANQGSEA, per germline. The CDR3 is 15 residues long. Profiling relied on immunoSEQ multiplex PCR, and the TCRdb table lists in-frame clones only, not all of them. The sample has more than 2,500 clones, 43% seen once. This sample was taken from a study of tumor-infiltrating lymphocytes in localized non-small cell lung cancer. Study-wide results and limits: Compared with uninvolved lung, tumors showed higher T cell infiltration by TCRbeta sequencing.

The sample was uninvolved lung tissue not adjacent to the tumor. The chain has TRBV29-1 and TRBJ1-1; 7 nucleotides match TRBD1. The origin of this receptor is a human donor with non-small cell lung cancer. The CDR3: CSADKGSGGNTEAFF. The CDR3 DNA reads as TGCAGCGCGGATAAAGGTTCAGGGGGGAACACTGAAGCTTTCTTT.